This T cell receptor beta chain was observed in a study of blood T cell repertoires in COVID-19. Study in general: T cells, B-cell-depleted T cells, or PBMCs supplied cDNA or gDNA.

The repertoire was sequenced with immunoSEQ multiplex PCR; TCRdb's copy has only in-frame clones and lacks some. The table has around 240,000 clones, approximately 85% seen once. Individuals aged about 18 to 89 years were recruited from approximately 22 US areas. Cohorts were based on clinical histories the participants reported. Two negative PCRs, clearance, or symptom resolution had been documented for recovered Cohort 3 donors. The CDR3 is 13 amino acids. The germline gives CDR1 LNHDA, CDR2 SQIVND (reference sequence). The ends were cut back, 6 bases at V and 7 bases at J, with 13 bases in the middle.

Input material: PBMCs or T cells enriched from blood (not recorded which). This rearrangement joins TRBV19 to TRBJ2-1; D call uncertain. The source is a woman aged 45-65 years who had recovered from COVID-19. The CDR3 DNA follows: TGTGCCAGTAGACGATCACCGCGGAATGAGCAGTTCTTC. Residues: CASRRSPRNEQFF. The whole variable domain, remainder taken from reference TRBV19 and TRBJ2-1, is DGGITQSPKYLFRKEGQNVTLSCEQNLNHDAMYWYRQDPGQGLRLIYYSQIVNDFQKGDIAEGYSVSREKKESFPLTVTSAQKNPTAFYLCASRRSPRNEQFFGPGTRLTVL.